This TCR beta chain was identified in a study of OX40 agonist ivuxolimab in advanced cancers. Some clones are missing from TCRdb's copy, which holds only in-frame ones; the method was immunoSEQ multiplex PCR. The repertoire holds roughly 75,000 clones, with approximately 82% as singletons. Germline-derived CDR1 and CDR2 are GTSNPN and SVGIG (reference sequence). This CDR3 contains 12 residues. J lost 7 bases, V lost 1 base, and 0 bases had no gene match. For this clone: Its antigen is not identified.

Findings and caveats of the study: Researchers report that CD8+ T cells had, on average, more expanded clones than CD4+. Clonal expansion was among the lowest in partial responders at 0.1-3.0 mg/kg, especially CD8+. The study observed clonal expansion of CD4+ and CD8+ blood T cells by week 6 at 0.1 to 3.0 mg/kg.

The source material was CD4+ or CD8+ T cells sorted from blood, sampled in a trial of the OX40 agonist ivuxolimab. The chain recombines TRBV30 with TRBJ1-2, with 10 positions matching TRBD1. The receptor comes from an adult with an advanced solid tumor such as melanoma, head and neck, liver or kidney cancer. CDR3 in DNA: TGTGCCTGGAGTGGGACAGGGGGTGGCTACACCTTC. Translated, it gives CAWSGTGGGYTF.